This entry lists 15 T cell receptor beta chains sequenced from one sample in a study of identical twins. Each CDR3 protein gets one entry after TCRdb re-called the 5' RACE reads with MiXCR. Of roughly 200,000 distinct CDR3 sequences listed, 6% to 9% are singletons. A further study also used this sample, focusing on yellow fever vaccine responses in identical twins.

Sequenced material: memory (CD45RO+) T cells sorted from blood. The origin of the receptors is a woman between 18 and 29 years old in good health.

This clonotype has just a few counts. CDR3 protein: CASSSGRMWTF. The CDR3 DNA reads as TGCGCCAGCAGCTCGGGACGGATGTGGACCTTC. V is TRBV5-1 and J is TRBJ1-2, with TRBD1 as a possible D gene (5 bases). The ends were cut back, 3 bases at V and 14 bases at J, with 14 bases in the middle. CDR3 length equals 11 residues. Germline V gives CDR1 SGHRS, CDR2 YFSETQ.

CDR3: CASSLGYRSNTGELFF. The DNA for the CDR3 is TGTGCCAGCAGCTTAGGGTACAGATCCAACACCGGGGAGCTGTTTTTT. The V call is TRBV7-2, the J call TRBJ2-2; D not certain. This CDR3 spans 16 amino acids. V was pared by 1 base and J by 2 bases, with 11 bases between. CDR1 and CDR2 (germline): SGHTA, FQGNSA.

This clonotype occurred many times. The V gene is TRBV9, the J gene TRBJ2-3; 10 nucleotides align to TRBD1. The CDR3 consists of 17 residues. CDR1 is SGDLS and CDR2 is YYNGEE in the germline V gene. V gave up 5 bases and J gave up 5 bases; unmatched junction bases: 14. The CDR3 bases are TGTGCCAGCAGAGAAGAAGACGGGACAGGGGACAGAGATACGCAGTATTTT. Translated, it gives CASREEDGTGDRDTQYF.

The chain is built from TRBV7-9 and TRBJ1-6; D unresolved. There are 13 residues in the CDR3. Looked up from germline, CDR1 is SEHNR and CDR2 is FQNEAQ (reference sequence). V lost 1 base and J lost 7, with 5 bases in between. This chain's CDR3 is CASSLGENSPLHF. In nucleotides, the CDR3 is TGTGCCAGCAGCTTAGGAGAGAATTCACCCCTCCACTTT.

The chain couples TRBV18 to TRBJ2-1; D is ambiguous. This CDR3 spans 16 amino acids. The V end lost 5 bases, the J end lost 6 bases, and 20 bases lay between the germline ends. The germline V gene has CDR1 KGHSH and CDR2 LQKENI. CDR3: CASSAFTNHPSNEQFF. The CDR3 DNA follows: TGTGCCAGCTCAGCCTTTACCAACCACCCCTCCAATGAGCAGTTCTTC.

The chain links TRBV9 to TRBJ2-5, with D perhaps TRBD1 (6 bases). Germline values: CDR1 SGDLS, CDR2 YYNGEE. Trimming removed 0 bases from V and 5 bases from J, with 17 bases in between. The CDR3 length is 16 residues. CDR3: CASSVGVGAVRETQYF. The DNA for the CDR3 is TGTGCCAGCAGCGTAGGCGTGGGGGCCGTTCGTGAGACCCAGTACTTC.

This clonotype was seen only a few times. The rearrangement uses TRBV7-3 and TRBJ1-2; 10 bases fit TRBD1. Germline V CDR1 and CDR2: SGHTA, FQGTGA. This CDR3 comprises 15 residues. Trimming at V came to 5 bases and at J to 8 bases, leaving 11 bases not matched to a gene. As DNA, the CDR3 is TGTGCCAGCAGCCCAAGCGGGACAGGGGAACGGGGCTACACCTTC. Translation gives CASSPSGTGERGYTF. The full variable domain, completed using reference TRBV7-3 and TRBJ1-2, is GAGVSQTPSNKVTEKGKYVELRCDPISGHTALYWYRQSLGQGPEFLIYFQGTGAADDSGLPNDRFFAVRPEGSVSTLKIQRTERGDSAVYLCASSPSGTGERGYTFGSGTRLTVV.

A few counts support this clonotype. The chain joins TRBV29-1 to TRBJ2-1; TRBD2 agrees at 11 bases. The CDR3 has 14 residues. Germline V gene data show CDR1 as SQVTM and CDR2 as ANQGSEA. With 7 bases clipped from V and 7 bases from J, the junction kept 9 bases outside the gene matches. The CDR3 DNA sequence: TGCAGCGCTACAGTAGCGGGAGGGCCTAATGAGCAGTTCTTC. It translates to CSATVAGGPNEQFF.

The rearrangement links TRBV2 to TRBJ1-4; D is ambiguous. The V gene's germline CDR1 is SNHLY and CDR2 FYNNEI. The V gene lost 6 bases and the J gene lost 8 bases, with 10 bases spanning the gap. The CDR3 extends over 12 amino acids. CDR3 coding DNA: TGTGCCAGCAGCCCTTATACAGAAAAACTGTTTTTT. Its translation: CASSPYTEKLFF.

This clonotype was picked up a small number of times. The chain has TRBV20-1 and TRBJ2-7; D may correspond to TRBD1 or TRBD2 (5 bases each). V lost 1 base and J lost 6, with 10 bases in between. The germline V gene has CDR1 DFQATT and CDR2 SNEGSKA (reference sequence). CDR3 length equals 12 residues. The CDR3 DNA follows: TGCAGTGCTAGAGCCCAGGGACGCGAGCAGTACTTC. This translates into CSARAQGREQYF.

This clonotype was seen a few times. V and J are TRBV5-1 and TRBJ2-5; D is perhaps TRBD2 (6 bases). V dropped 0 bases and J dropped 10 bases, with 16 bases sitting between them. Germline lookup yields CDR1 SGHRS and CDR2 YFSETQ. The CDR3 totals 14 residues. Written as DNA, the CDR3 is TGCGCCAGCAGCTTGGATCCGGGATCCGGGGGCCAGTACTTC. Translated, it gives CASSLDPGSGGQYF.

The sample holds many counts of this clonotype. This chain uses TRBV12-3 or TRBV12-4 with TRBJ2-1; 10 bases align to TRBD2. This CDR3 has 17 amino acids. V gave up 3 bases and J gave up 3 bases; unmatched junction bases: 8. The DNA for the CDR3 is TGTGCCAGCAGTTTTTCTAGCGGGAGTGCTTTCTACAATGAGCAGTTCTTC. It yields the protein CASSFSSGSAFYNEQFF.

Only a few counts were recorded for this clonotype. This sequence joins TRBV11-2 and TRBJ2-5; D not certain. Deletions cut 5 bases from V and 2 bases from J, with 15 bases between. The CDR3 has 15 amino acids. CDR1 is SGHAT, CDR2 FQNNGV, per germline. The CDR3 loop is CASSPGVRVQETQYF. The DNA of the CDR3 is TGTGCCAGCAGCCCTGGGGTCCGAGTTCAAGAGACCCAGTACTTC.

This clonotype was seen repeatedly, ten times or more. The V call is TRBV6-1, the J call TRBJ1-3; no firm D call. The CDR3 covers 15 residues. Germline lookup yields CDR1 MNHNS and CDR2 SASEGT. V lost 5 bases to trimming and J lost 2 bases, with 13 bases between them. The CDR3, as DNA: TGTGCCAGCAGTCCAAAGGGCCTTCCTGGAAACACCATATATTTT. It yields the protein CASSPKGLPGNTIYF.

The J gene is TRBJ2-2, the V gene TRBV5-1, with no clear D. This CDR3 region has 19 residues. The germline V gene has CDR1 SGHRS and CDR2 YFSETQ. Between the trimmed V and J ends, which lost 0 bases and 4 bases, there was a span of 22 bases. DNA of the CDR3: TGCGCCAGCAGCTTGGAAACCTACCCGATGGGCTCGCTCACCGGGGAGCTGTTTTTT. This encodes CASSLETYPMGSLTGELFF.